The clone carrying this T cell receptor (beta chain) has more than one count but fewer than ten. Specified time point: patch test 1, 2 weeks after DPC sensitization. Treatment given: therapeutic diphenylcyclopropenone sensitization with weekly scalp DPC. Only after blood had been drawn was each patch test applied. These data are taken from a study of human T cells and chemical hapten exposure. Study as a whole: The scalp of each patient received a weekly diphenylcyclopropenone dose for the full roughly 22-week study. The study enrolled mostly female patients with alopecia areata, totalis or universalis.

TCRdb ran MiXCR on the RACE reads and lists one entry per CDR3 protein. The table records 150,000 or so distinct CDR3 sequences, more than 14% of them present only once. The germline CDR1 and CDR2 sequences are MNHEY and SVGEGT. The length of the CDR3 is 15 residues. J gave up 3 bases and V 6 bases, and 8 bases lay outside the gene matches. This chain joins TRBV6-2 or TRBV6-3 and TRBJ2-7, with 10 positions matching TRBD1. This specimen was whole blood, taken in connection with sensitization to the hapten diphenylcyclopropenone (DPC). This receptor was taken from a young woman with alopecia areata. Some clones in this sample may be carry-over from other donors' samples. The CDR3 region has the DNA TGTGCCAGCAGCATACGCGGGACAGGGGTCTACGAGCAGTACTTC. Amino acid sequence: CASSIRGTGVYEQYF.